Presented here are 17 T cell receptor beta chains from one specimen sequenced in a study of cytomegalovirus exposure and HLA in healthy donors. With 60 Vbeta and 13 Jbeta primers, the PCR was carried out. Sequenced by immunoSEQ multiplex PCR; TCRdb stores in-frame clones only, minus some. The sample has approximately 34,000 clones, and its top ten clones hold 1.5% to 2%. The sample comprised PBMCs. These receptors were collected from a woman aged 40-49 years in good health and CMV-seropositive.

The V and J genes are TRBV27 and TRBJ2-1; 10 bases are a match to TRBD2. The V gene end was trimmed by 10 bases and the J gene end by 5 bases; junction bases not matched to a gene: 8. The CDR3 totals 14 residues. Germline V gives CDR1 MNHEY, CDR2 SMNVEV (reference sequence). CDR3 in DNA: TGTGCCACCACTTCGGGACTAGCGAACAATGAGCAGTTCTTC. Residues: CATTSGLANNEQFF.

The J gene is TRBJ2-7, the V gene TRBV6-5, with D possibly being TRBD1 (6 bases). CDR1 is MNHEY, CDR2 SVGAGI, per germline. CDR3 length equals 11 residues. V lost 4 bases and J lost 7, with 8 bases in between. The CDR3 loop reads CASSSQGEQYF. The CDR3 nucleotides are TGTGCCAGCAGTTCCCAGGGGGAGCAGTACTTC.

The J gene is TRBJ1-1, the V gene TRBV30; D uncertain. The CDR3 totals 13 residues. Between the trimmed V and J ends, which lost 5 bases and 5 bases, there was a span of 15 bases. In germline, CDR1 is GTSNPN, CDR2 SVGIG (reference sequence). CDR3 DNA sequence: TGTGCCTGGGGCAGACAAATAGAGACTGAAGCTTTCTTT. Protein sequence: CAWGRQIETEAFF.

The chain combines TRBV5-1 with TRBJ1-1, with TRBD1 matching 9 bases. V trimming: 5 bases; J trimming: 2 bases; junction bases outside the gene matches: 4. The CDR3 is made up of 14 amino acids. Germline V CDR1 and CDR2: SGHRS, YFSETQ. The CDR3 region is CASSPTGGNTEAFF. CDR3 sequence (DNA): TGCGCCAGCAGTCCGACAGGGGGTAACACTGAAGCTTTCTTT.

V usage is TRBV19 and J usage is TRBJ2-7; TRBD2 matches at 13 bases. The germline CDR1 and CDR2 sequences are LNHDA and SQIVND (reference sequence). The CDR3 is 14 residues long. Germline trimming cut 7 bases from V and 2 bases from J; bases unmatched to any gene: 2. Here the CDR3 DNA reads TGTGCCAGTAAACTAGCGGGAGGGCCCTACGAGCAGTACTTC. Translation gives CASKLAGGPYEQYF.

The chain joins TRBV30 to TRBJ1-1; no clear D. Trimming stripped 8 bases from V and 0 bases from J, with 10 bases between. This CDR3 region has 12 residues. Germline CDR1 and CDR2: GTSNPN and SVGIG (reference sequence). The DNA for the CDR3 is TGTGCCCGGGAGCACATGAACACTGAAGCTTTCTTT. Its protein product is CAREHMNTEAFF.

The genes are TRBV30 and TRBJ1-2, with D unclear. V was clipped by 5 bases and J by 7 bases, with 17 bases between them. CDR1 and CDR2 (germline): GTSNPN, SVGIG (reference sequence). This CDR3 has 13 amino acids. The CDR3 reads CAWGGAGGSGYTF. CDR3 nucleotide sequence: TGTGCCTGGGGCGGCGCGGGCGGATCTGGCTACACCTTC. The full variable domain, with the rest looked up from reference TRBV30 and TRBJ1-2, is SQTIHQWPATLVQPVGSPLSLECTVEGTSNPNLYWYRQAAGRGLQLLFYSVGIGQISSEVPQNLSASRPQDRQFILSSKKLLLSDSGFYLCAWGGAGGSGYTFGSGTRLTVV.

In nucleotides, the CDR3 is TGTGCCAGCAGGGCGACAGGGTACCGGTCTGGGGCCAACGTCCTGACTTTC. Translation: CASRATGYRSGANVLTF. V usage is TRBV28 and J usage is TRBJ2-6; 7 positions match TRBD1. This CDR3 is built from 17 residues. CDR1 and CDR2 from the germline V gene are MDHEN and SYDVKM. Trimming took 6 bases from V and 1 from J; bases not matched to a gene: 9. Variable domain in full (rest from reference TRBV28 and TRBJ2-6): DVKVTQSSRYLVKRTGEKVFLECVQDMDHENMFWYRQDPGLGLRLIYFSYDVKMKEKGDIPEGYSVSREKKERFSLILESASTNQTSMYLCASRATGYRSGANVLTFGAGSRLTVL.

CDR3: CASSPTGDNNGYTF. Here the CDR3 DNA reads TGTGCCAGCTCCCCGACAGGGGACAACAATGGCTACACCTTC. The chain has TRBV18 and TRBJ1-2, with 8 bases aligning to TRBD1. This CDR3 contains 14 residues. Germline values: CDR1 KGHSH, CDR2 LQKENI. The ends lost 6 bases at V and 6 bases at J; junction bases unmatched: 9.

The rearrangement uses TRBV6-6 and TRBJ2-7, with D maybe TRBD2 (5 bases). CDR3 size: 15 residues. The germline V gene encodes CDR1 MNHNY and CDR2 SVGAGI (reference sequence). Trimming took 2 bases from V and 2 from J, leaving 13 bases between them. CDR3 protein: CASSYRGRSAYEQYF. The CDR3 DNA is TGTGCCAGCAGTTACAGAGGGCGGAGCGCCTACGAGCAGTACTTC.

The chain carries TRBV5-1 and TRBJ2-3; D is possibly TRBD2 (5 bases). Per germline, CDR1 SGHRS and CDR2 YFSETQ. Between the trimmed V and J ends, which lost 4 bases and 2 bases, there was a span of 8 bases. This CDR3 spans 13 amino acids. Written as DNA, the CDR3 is TGCGCCAGCAGCAGACTATCCACAGATACGCAGTATTTT. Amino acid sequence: CASSRLSTDTQYF.

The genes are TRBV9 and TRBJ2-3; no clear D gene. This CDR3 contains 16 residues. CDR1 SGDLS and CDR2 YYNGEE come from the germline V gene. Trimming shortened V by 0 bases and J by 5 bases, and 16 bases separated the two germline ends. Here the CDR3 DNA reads TGTGCCAGCAGCGTAGTAAATGTCGGTTATGGAGATACGCAGTATTTT. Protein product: CASSVVNVGYGDTQYF.

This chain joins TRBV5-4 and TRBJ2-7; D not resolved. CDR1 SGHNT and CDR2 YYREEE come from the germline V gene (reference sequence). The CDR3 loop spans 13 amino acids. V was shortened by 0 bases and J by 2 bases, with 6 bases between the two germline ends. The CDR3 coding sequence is TGTGCCAGCAGCTTGGGGAGTCCCTACGAGCAGTACTTC. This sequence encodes CASSLGSPYEQYF.

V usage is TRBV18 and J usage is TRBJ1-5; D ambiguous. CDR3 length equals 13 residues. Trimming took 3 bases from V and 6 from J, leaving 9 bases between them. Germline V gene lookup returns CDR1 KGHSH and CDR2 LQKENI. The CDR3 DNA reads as TGTGCCAGCTCACCTTTTGAGGGTCAGCCCCAGCATTTT. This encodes CASSPFEGQPQHF.

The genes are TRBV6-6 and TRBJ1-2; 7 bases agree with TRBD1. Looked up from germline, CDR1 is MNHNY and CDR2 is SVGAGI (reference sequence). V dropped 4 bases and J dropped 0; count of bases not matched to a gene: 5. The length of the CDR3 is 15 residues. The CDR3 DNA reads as TGTGCCAGCAGTTTATTGACAGGGTCTAACTATGGCTACACCTTC. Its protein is CASSLLTGSNYGYTF.

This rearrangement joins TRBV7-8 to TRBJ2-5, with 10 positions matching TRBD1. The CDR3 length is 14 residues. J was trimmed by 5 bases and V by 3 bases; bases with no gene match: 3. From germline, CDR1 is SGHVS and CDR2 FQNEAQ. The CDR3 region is CASSFVTGGETQYF. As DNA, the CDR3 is TGTGCCAGCAGCTTCGTGACAGGGGGCGAGACCCAGTACTTC.

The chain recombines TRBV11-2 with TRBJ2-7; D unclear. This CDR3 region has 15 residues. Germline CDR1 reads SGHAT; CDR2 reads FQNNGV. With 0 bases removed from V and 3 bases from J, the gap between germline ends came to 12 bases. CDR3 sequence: CASSLDPVRDYEQYF. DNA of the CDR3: TGTGCCAGCAGCTTAGATCCGGTCCGAGACTACGAGCAGTACTTC.